These 30 T cell receptor beta chains were sequenced from one sample in a study of CD8+ T cells in alopecia areata. The sample's treatment: oral pan-JAK inhibitor, 5-10 mg twice daily. Sequencing relied on a cDNA template that was reverse transcribed from extracted RNA. Libraries were prepared by immunoSEQ multiplex PCR; TCRdb keeps only in-frame clonotypes and omits some of them. The data hold 190,000 or so clones, with 55% to 70% observed a single time. Here the sequenced sample was CD4+ T cells sorted from blood, taken at week 24, from a patient treated with tofacitinib. These receptors were taken from a human donor with alopecia areata.

This rearrangement joins TRBV7-9 to TRBJ2-3; TRBD2 aligns across 9 bases. Germline-derived CDR1 and CDR2 are SEHNR and FQNEAQ (reference sequence). CDR3 length: 16 amino acids. Trimming at V came to 6 bases and at J to 6 bases, leaving 13 bases not matched to a gene. The CDR3 nucleotides are TGTGCCAGCAGGGAGTCAACTAGCGGGCTCGGGGATACGCAGTATTTT. This codes for CASRESTSGLGDTQYF.

A note on this clone: The identical CDR3 is also encoded by other nucleotide sequences in the sample. The gene calls are TRBV30 and TRBJ2-5; unclear D gene. The V gene's germline CDR1 is GTSNPN and CDR2 SVGIG (reference sequence). V lost 1 base and J lost 5, with 5 bases in between. CDR3 length: 11 residues. The CDR3 DNA reads as TGTGCCTGGAGTGAAGGCGAGACCCAGTACTTC. Translation: CAWSEGETQYF.

This chain links TRBV20-1 with TRBJ2-7; D not certain. Trimming cost V 3 bases and J 3 bases, with 6 bases left between them. Per the germline V gene, CDR1 is DFQATT and CDR2 is SNEGSKA (reference sequence). This CDR3 region has 11 residues. The CDR3: CSASLDYEQYF. CDR3 coding DNA: TGCAGTGCTAGTCTAGACTACGAGCAGTACTTC.

V usage is TRBV6-5 and J usage is TRBJ2-3; D is undetermined. Germline loops: CDR1 MNHEY, CDR2 SVGAGI. V lost 5 bases to trimming and J lost 0 bases, with 9 bases between them. This CDR3 region has 14 residues. The CDR3 protein is CASSGVGSTDTQYF. CDR3 nucleotide sequence: TGTGCCAGCAGTGGGGTCGGAAGCACAGATACGCAGTATTTT.

J is TRBJ1-5 and V is TRBV6-6, with a weak D call TRBD1 (5 bases). From germline, CDR1 is MNHNY and CDR2 SVGAGI (reference sequence). V lost 6 bases and J lost 0, with 12 bases in between. The CDR3 extends over 15 amino acids. CDR3: CASRVGTDSNQPQHF. The CDR3, as DNA: TGTGCCAGCAGGGTAGGGACGGATAGCAATCAGCCCCAGCATTTT.

The chain has TRBV18 and TRBJ2-7; a possible D gene is TRBD2 (6 bases). The CDR3 runs to 15 residues. V shed 2 bases and J shed 4 bases, with 15 bases lying between them. CDR1 is KGHSH and CDR2 is LQKENI in the germline V gene. The chain's CDR3 is CASSPGDSGTYEQYF. Here the CDR3 DNA reads TGTGCCAGCTCACCAGGGGACTCCGGTACGTACGAGCAGTACTTC.

This chain uses TRBV30 with TRBJ1-4; a weak D match, TRBD1 (5 bases). Deletions cut 2 bases from V and 6 bases from J, with 13 bases between. The CDR3 loop spans 14 amino acids. Germline CDR1 and CDR2: GTSNPN and SVGIG (reference sequence). CDR3 amino acids: CAWSPGGADEKLFF. The CDR3 coding sequence is TGTGCCTGGAGTCCGGGCGGGGCGGATGAAAAACTGTTTTTT.

This clone was counted a few times. The chain is built from TRBV10-3 and TRBJ1-1, with 7 bases lining up with TRBD1. With 6 bases clipped from V and 1 base from J, the junction kept 5 bases outside the gene matches. The CDR3 is 14 residues long. Looked up from germline, CDR1 is ENHRY and CDR2 is SYGVKD. In DNA, the CDR3 is TGTGCCATCAGGGCGGGACAGCCGAACACTGAAGCTTTCTTT. This codes for CAIRAGQPNTEAFF.

The chain couples TRBV18 to TRBJ2-5; D unresolved. Per germline, CDR1 KGHSH and CDR2 LQKENI. The CDR3 spans 13 residues. V lost 5 bases and J lost 1, with 8 bases in between. The CDR3 nucleotides read TGTGCCAGCTCAACAATCCTCCAAGAGACCCAGTACTTC. The encoded protein is CASSTILQETQYF.

CDR3 sequence: CAISGKSGGLSYNEQFF. Here the CDR3 DNA reads TGTGCCATCAGCGGAAAGAGCGGGGGCCTGTCCTACAATGAGCAGTTCTTC. V and J are TRBV10-3 and TRBJ2-1; 8 positions match TRBD2. CDR3 length: 17 amino acids. CDR1 is ENHRY, CDR2 SYGVKD, per germline. The V segment lost 6 bases and the J segment 1 base; nucleotides outside the gene matches: 11.

Written as DNA, the CDR3 is TGCGCCAGCAGCCTTTTAGCGGGATCTTCCATGGATACGCAGTATTTT. Protein product: CASSLLAGSSMDTQYF. The V call is TRBV5-1, the J call TRBJ2-3, with 8 bases fitting TRBD2. The germline gives CDR1 SGHRS, CDR2 YFSETQ. After removal of 4 bases from V and 6 bases from J, the junction contained 13 bases not matched to a gene. The CDR3 covers 16 residues.

This clone occurred once. V usage is TRBV5-1 and J usage is TRBJ2-5; no definite D call. Trimming removed 7 bases at V and 0 bases at J, with 13 bases between. CDR1 is SGHRS and CDR2 is YFSETQ in the germline V gene. The length of the CDR3 is 14 residues. CDR3 nucleotides: TGCGCCAGCTCGACGGGCCCGAACCAAGAGACCCAGTACTTC. Residues: CASSTGPNQETQYF.

The V and J genes are TRBV7-2 and TRBJ2-5; D not resolved. V lost 8 bases and J lost 5, with 18 bases in between. The CDR3 covers 14 residues. Germline loops: CDR1 SGHTA, CDR2 FQGNSA. CDR3 in amino acids: CASGRQTLTETQYF. The CDR3 bases are TGTGCCAGCGGCCGGCAGACATTGACCGAGACCCAGTACTTC.

V and J are TRBV7-2 and TRBJ1-2, with 8 bases lining up with TRBD1. J lost 8 bases, V lost 2 bases, and 4 bases had no gene match. This CDR3 is 13 amino acids long. Germline assignment: CDR1 SGHTA and CDR2 FQGNSA. The CDR3 region is CASSLQGAGGYTF. As DNA, the CDR3 is TGTGCCAGCAGCTTACAGGGGGCAGGGGGCTACACCTTC.

The CDR3 DNA reads as TGTGCCAGCAGCTTGGGGGGAGTGGATTCACCCCTCCACTTT. Translated: CASSLGGVDSPLHF. The V call is TRBV5-4, the J call TRBJ1-6; D not certain. Per the germline V gene, CDR1 is SGHNT and CDR2 is YYREEE (reference sequence). The CDR3 has 14 residues. Trimming stripped 0 bases from V and 8 bases from J, with 9 bases between. The variable domain in full, with the rest retrieved from reference TRBV5-4 and TRBJ1-6, is ETGVTQSPTHLIKTRGQQVTLRCSSQSGHNTVSWYQQALGQGPQFIFQYYREEENGRGNFPPRFSGLQFPNYSSELNVNALELDDSALYLCASSLGGVDSPLHFGNGTRLTVT.

For the CDR3, the DNA is TGTGCCAGTACCAATCTGGCAGGGCTGGGCAATCAGCCCCAGCATTTT. Its protein is CASTNLAGLGNQPQHF. This chain links TRBV19 with TRBJ1-5; D is possibly TRBD1 (5 bases). Germline values: CDR1 LNHDA, CDR2 SQIVND (reference sequence). This CDR3 is built from 16 residues. Trimming removed 7 bases from V and 2 bases from J, with 18 bases in between.

This clone occurred once. The rearrangement uses TRBV30 and TRBJ2-3; D is perhaps TRBD2 (6 bases). Deletions cut 5 bases from V and 0 bases from J, with 12 bases between. Per the germline V gene, CDR1 is GTSNPN and CDR2 is SVGIG (reference sequence). This CDR3 contains 14 residues. The DNA for the CDR3 is TGTGCCTGGGGAGGGGTACGGAGCACAGATACGCAGTATTTT. Translation: CAWGGVRSTDTQYF.

The chain combines TRBV7-6 with TRBJ2-5; no definite D call. Trimming removed 5 bases at V and 3 bases at J, with 19 bases between. CDR3 length: 16 residues. Germline-derived CDR1 and CDR2 are SGHVS and FNYEAQ. This CDR3 reads CASSPRGPTPEETQYF. CDR3 coding DNA: TGTGCCAGCAGCCCAAGAGGACCGACACCCGAAGAGACCCAGTACTTC.

The chain employs TRBV5-6 and TRBJ2-5; D ambiguous. The V gene's germline CDR1 is SGHDT and CDR2 YYEEEE. The germline V and J ends were trimmed by 0 bases and 4 bases, with 7 bases remaining between them. The CDR3 extends over 13 amino acids. The DNA of the CDR3 is TGTGCCAGCAGCTTGGGGGTATCAGAGACCCAGTACTTC. Its translation: CASSLGVSETQYF.

This clone was recorded once. J is TRBJ2-3 and V is TRBV10-3; TRBD2 might be the D (5 bases). The CDR3 has 13 amino acids. Germline V lookup: CDR1 ENHRY, CDR2 SYGVKD. V lost 0 bases to trimming and J lost 4 bases, with 5 bases between them. The chain's CDR3 is CAISESGADTQYF. The CDR3 nucleotides are TGTGCCATCAGTGAGTCCGGGGCAGATACGCAGTATTTT.

The rearrangement links TRBV4-3 to TRBJ2-2, with unresolved D. The CDR3 has 12 amino acids. V was clipped by 4 bases and J by 8 bases, with 8 bases between them. Germline CDR1 reads LGHNA; CDR2 reads YSLEER. CDR3 protein: CASSRRTGELFF. CDR3 nucleotide sequence: TGCGCCAGCAGCCGAAGGACGGGGGAGCTGTTTTTT.

This clone was seen a handful of times. This sequence joins TRBV2 and TRBJ2-5, with 7 positions matching TRBD1. This CDR3 is built from 13 residues. Germline V lookup: CDR1 SNHLY, CDR2 FYNNEI. Losses at the gene ends were 6 bases for V and 7 bases for J; bases not matched to a gene: 8. The DNA of the CDR3 is TGTGCCAGCAGGACAGGGTCGGCAGGGACCCAGTACTTC. Translating it yields CASRTGSAGTQYF.

The chain links TRBV5-1 to TRBJ1-2; TRBD1 aligns across 7 bases. This CDR3 comprises 15 residues. Trimming removed 1 base from V and 6 bases from J; junction bases left unmatched: 9. Looked up from germline, CDR1 is SGHRS and CDR2 is YFSETQ. The CDR3 bases are TGCGCCAGCAGCTTGAGGTCCGGACAGGCGGATGGCTACACCTTC. Protein product: CASSLRSGQADGYTF.

The CDR3 DNA is TGTGCCAGCAGCCGAACTACTAGCGCGGAGACCCAGTACTTC. It encodes CASSRTTSAETQYF. The chain combines TRBV11-3 with TRBJ2-5; 7 bases fit TRBD2. Germline V gives CDR1 SGHNT, CDR2 YENEEA. The CDR3 has 14 amino acids. The junction had 8 bases not matched to a gene; V was cut back by 5 bases and J by 5 bases.

The chain couples TRBV29-1 to TRBJ1-3, with 7 bases fitting TRBD1. The CDR3 is 14 amino acids. Trimming took 6 bases from V and 4 from J; bases not matched to a gene: 9. Germline V gene sequence: CDR1 SQVTM, CDR2 ANQGSEA. The CDR3 nucleotides are TGCAGCGTCACTAGACAGGGAAGAGGAAACACCATATATTTT. Translating gives CSVTRQGRGNTIYF.

The CDR3 spells CASSSGLRTDTQYF. The CDR3 region has the DNA TGCGCCAGCAGCTCCGGATTGCGCACAGATACGCAGTATTTT. The chain recombines TRBV5-1 with TRBJ2-3; D not certain. The V end was cut by 3 bases, the J end by 1 base, with 9 bases between. Germline assignment: CDR1 SGHRS and CDR2 YFSETQ. This CDR3 has 14 amino acids.

To note about this clone: The limits of the CDR3 on the DNA are not certain, so only TCRdb's listed CDR3 is given. This sequence joins TRBV2 and TRBJ2-7; TRBD1 is the table's D call, not checked against the DNA. Germline-derived CDR1 and CDR2 are SNHLY and FYNNEI. Inclusive of both ends, the CDR3 amounts to 12 amino acids. The CDR3 is CASSEDVGTGNF.

This clone was recorded only once. The CDR3 DNA follows: TGCGCCAGCAGCCAAGACGCGCAGGGGAGAGTCTACGAGCAGTACTTC. Translating it yields CASSQDAQGRVYEQYF. The rearrangement links TRBV4-1 to TRBJ2-7, with D maybe TRBD1 (6 bases). With 0 bases removed from V and 3 bases from J, the gap between germline ends came to 15 bases. Germline CDR1 reads MGHRA; CDR2 reads YSYEKL. This CDR3 spans 16 amino acids.

V usage is TRBV7-2 and J usage is TRBJ2-5; no firm D call. V was clipped by 5 bases and J by 5 bases, with 9 bases between them. This CDR3 contains 12 residues. In germline, CDR1 is SGHTA, CDR2 FQGNSA. CDR3 sequence (DNA): TGTGCCAGCAGCCCCGTGGGGGAGACCCAGTACTTC. This gives the protein CASSPVGETQYF.

Note on this clone: One end of the junction is discordant with germline, which a read error may explain. The chain couples TRBV23-1 to TRBJ2-5, with D tentatively TRBD1 (6 bases). TRBV23-1 is recorded as an ORF, its role being uncertain. The CDR3 has 11 residues. The chain's CDR3 is CAPWGRKTQYF. As DNA, the CDR3 is TGTGCGCCCTGGGGGCGGAAGACCCAGTACTTC.